A selection of T cell receptor beta chains follows, all from one sample in a study of T cell repertoires in cytomegalovirus infection. TCRdb passed the reads through MiXCR, listing each CDR3 protein once. The sample lists about 260,000 distinct CDR3 sequences, roughly 13% occurring once. Material for sequencing was PBMCs. These receptors originate from a human donor in good health (CMV status not recorded). Some clones in this sample may be carry-over from other donors' samples. CDR3s include the opening cysteine and the closing phenylalanine or tryptophan. The D gene is left open where the match is weak. Clone size, where shown, is once, few, many, or a class for clones that have expanded.

>TRBJ2-7|TRBV7-9|.|many
CATESVTESYEQYF
TGTGCCACCGAAAGTGTAACGGAGTCCTACGAGCAGTACTTC
>TRBJ2-5|TRBV7-2|.|many
CASSLTGKETQYF
TGTGCCAGCAGCTTAACAGGGAAAGAGACCCAGTACTTC
>TRBJ1-1|TRBV29-1|.|.
CSVENNLFTEAFF
TGCAGCGTTGAAAACAACTTATTCACTGAAGCTTTCTTT
>TRBJ2-1|TRBV7-2|TRBD2|many
CASSEGLADEQFF
TGTGCCAGCAGCGAGGGACTAGCGGACGAGCAGTTCTTC
>TRBJ2-7|TRBV11-2|.|.
CASTLTTLALANKQYF
TGTGCCAGCACCCTCACCACTCTAGCGTTGGCAAACAAGCAGTACTTC
>TRBJ1-4|TRBV28|.|.
CASTLIGVPNEKLFF
TGTGCCAGCACCCTCATAGGGGTACCTAATGAAAAACTGTTTTTT
>TRBJ1-1|TRBV11-1|.|.
CASSPYGAGANTEAFF
TGTGCCAGCAGCCCATACGGGGCAGGGGCGAACACTGAAGCTTTCTTT
>TRBJ1-2|TRBV2|.|.
CASGATVWGYTF
TGTGCCAGCGGGGCGACAGTGTGGGGCTACACCTTC
>TRBJ1-5|TRBV28|.|many
CASRSGAQPQHF
TGTGCCAGCAGATCAGGGGCTCAGCCCCAGCATTTT
>TRBJ2-7|TRBV11-3|.|.
CASSFRVWTGQYF
TGTGCCAGCAGCTTTAGGGTCTGGACCGGGCAGTACTTC
>TRBJ1-5|TRBV7-2|.|many
CASSLQDGQPQHF
TGTGCCAGCAGCTTACAGGACGGTCAGCCCCAGCATTTT
>TRBJ1-1|TRBV19|.|many
CASSPDSWGTEAFF
TGTGCCAGTAGTCCGGACTCCTGGGGCACTGAAGCTTTCTTT
>TRBJ2-5|TRBV20-1|.|few
CSAYQGQETQYF
TGCAGTGCCTACCAAGGGCAAGAGACCCAGTACTTC
>TRBJ2-1|TRBV20-1|.|few
CRATHPRNEQFF
TGCAGGGCCACCCATCCCCGGAATGAGCAGTTCTTC
>TRBJ2-3|TRBV10-3|.|few
CAISESEDTQYF
TGTGCCATCAGTGAGTCGGAAGATACGCAGTATTTT
>TRBJ2-7|TRBV5-1|.|.
CASSSDLYEQYF
TGCGCCAGCAGCTCAGACCTTTACGAGCAGTACTTC
>TRBJ1-6|TRBV7-2|.|many
CASSLTGDSPLHF
TGTGCCAGCAGTCTGACAGGAGATTCACCCCTCCACTTT
>TRBJ2-1|TRBV2|.|.
CASSNPGVPYNEQFF
TGTGCCAGCAGTAACCCAGGGGTCCCCTACAATGAGCAGTTCTTC
>TRBJ2-2|TRBV7-2|.|many
CASSKREMTGELFF
TGTGCCAGCAGCAAACGCGAAATGACCGGGGAGCTGTTTTTT
>TRBJ2-6|TRBV19|TRBD2|many
CASSKRHSGESGANVLTF
TGTGCCAGTAGTAAGAGACACAGCGGGGAGTCTGGGGCCAACGTCCTGACTTTC
>TRBJ2-7|TRBV11-2|TRBD1|many
CASSPKGGTGTYEQYF
TGTGCCAGCAGCCCCAAGGGGGGGACAGGGACCTACGAGCAGTACTTC
>TRBJ2-2|TRBV20-1|TRBD2|few
CSARGFTSGGTNTGELFF
TGCAGTGCTAGAGGCTTTACTAGCGGGGGGACGAACACCGGGGAGCTGTTTTTT
>TRBJ2-5|TRBV7-8|.|many
CASNLEPGGETQYF
TGTGCCAGCAACTTAGAACCCGGGGGAGAGACCCAGTACTTC
>TRBJ2-3|TRBV20-1|TRBD2|.
CSAGTLAGSTDTQYF
TGCAGTGCTGGGACGCTAGCGGGGAGCACAGATACGCAGTATTTT
>TRBJ1-2|TRBV20-1|.|few
CSARPAGGAVSYGYTF
TGCAGTGCTAGACCCGCGGGGGGGGCTGTCAGCTATGGCTACACCTTC
>TRBJ2-2|TRBV24-1|.|.
CATSDGTGELFF
TGTGCCACCAGTGACGGAACCGGGGAGCTGTTTTTT
>TRBJ1-4|TRBV12-3/TRBV12-4|.|many
CASSLRADNEKLFF
TGTGCCAGCAGCCTTAGGGCCGATAATGAAAAACTGTTTTTT
>TRBJ1-1|TRBV10-1|.|.
CASSEPNTEAFF
TGCGCCAGCAGTGAGCCGAACACTGAAGCTTTCTTT
>TRBJ2-4|TRBV7-2|TRBD2|.
CASSRLAGGGIQYF
TGTGCCAGCAGCCGACTAGCGGGGGGGGGGATTCAGTACTTC
>TRBJ2-3|TRBV5-1|TRBD2|.
CASSHFPFGGGAADTQYF
TGCGCCAGCAGCCATTTCCCCTTCGGGGGGGGGGCCGCAGATACGCAGTATTTT
>TRBJ2-5|TRBV10-3|TRBD2|many
CAITPTSSQETQYF
TGTGCCATTACCCCGACTAGCTCCCAAGAGACCCAGTACTTC
>TRBJ1-2|TRBV5-1|.|.
CASSGQSGYGYTF
TGCGCCAGCAGCGGACAGTCTGGATATGGCTACACCTTC